This T cell receptor (beta chain) was observed in a study of blood T cells in healthy people across ages. Germline CDR1 is SGHTA and CDR2 is FQGNSA. This CDR3 is 14 amino acids long. For the second PCR, which ran for about 7 to 12 cycles, a sample-barcoded 5' primer and a J-beta primer mix were used. Via MiXCR, TCRdb re-called the 5' RACE reads, giving one row per CDR3 protein. The sample consists of fewer than 800,000 distinct CDR3 sequences, over 45% of them appearing once. This clonotype was detected only a few times. Sequencing used blood. The chain has TRBV7-2 and TRBJ2-5; 10 positions agree with TRBD2. The end of the DNA aligns better with TRBJ2-7, so the J call may be wrong. The sequence was collected from a woman aged 55-70 years in good health. The CDR3 DNA reads as TGTGCCAGCAGCGTCCAGCGGGAGGGCCACGAGCAGTACTTC. This codes for CASSVQREGHEQYF.